Listed below are T cell receptor beta chains from one sample, sequenced in a study of Ad26.COV2.S vaccination and SARS-CoV-2 variants. The repertoire was sequenced with immunoSEQ multiplex PCR; TCRdb's copy has only in-frame clones and lacks some. The profile covers about 460,000 clones, with about 88% appearing a single time and roughly 1.7% taken by the ten largest. Sequenced here: peripheral blood, sampled in a trial of Ad26.COV2.S vaccine versus placebo. Receptor source: a person between 18 and 59 years old who received the Ad26.COV2.S COVID-19 vaccine or a placebo. The CDR3 runs from the conserved cysteine through the conserved F or W. The D gene is left open where the match is weak. The size field is filled for only some rows; it gives once, few, many or a size class.

CDR3: CASSSGRGGKGYGYTF
DNA: TGTGCCAGCAGTTCGGGTCGGGGAGGGAAGGGCTATGGCTACACCTTC
J: TRBJ1-2
D: .
size: .
V: TRBV6-5

CDR3: CASSPGTGGIWSYEQYF
DNA: TGTGCCAGCAGCCCCGGGACAGGGGGCATTTGGAGCTACGAGCAGTACTTC
J: TRBJ2-7
D: TRBD1
size: few
V: TRBV11-2

CDR3: CASTQGERTSTDTQYF
DNA: TGCGCCAGCACTCAAGGGGAGAGGACTAGCACAGATACGCAGTATTTT
J: TRBJ2-3
D: .
size: .
V: TRBV10-2

CDR3: CAWRTTLNTEAFF
DNA: TGTGCCTGGAGGACAACCCTGAACACTGAAGCTTTCTTT
J: TRBJ1-1
D: .
size: .
V: TRBV30

CDR3: CASSDGPASTDTQYF
DNA: TGTGCCAGCAGCGATGGACCTGCATCCACAGATACGCAGTATTTT
J: TRBJ2-3
D: .
size: .
V: TRBV7-9

CDR3: CASSLQGKRGYTF
DNA: TGCGCCAGCAGCTTACAGGGGAAACGTGGCTACACCTTC
J: TRBJ1-2
D: TRBD1
size: once
V: TRBV5-1

CDR3: CASSLGRPLGGAQHF
DNA: TGTGCCAGCAGCTTAGGACGACCCCTTGGTGGAGCCCAGCATTTT
J: TRBJ1-5
D: .
size: .
V: TRBV7-2

CDR3: CASSLVGTLYGYTF
DNA: TGCGCCAGCAGCTTGGTAGGGACCCTATATGGCTACACCTTC
J: TRBJ1-2
D: .
size: .
V: TRBV5-1

CDR3: CASSLGGESSVYEQYF
DNA: TGTGCCAGCAGCTTGGGAGGGGAGTCGTCGGTTTACGAGCAGTACTTC
J: TRBJ2-7
D: .
size: .
V: TRBV5-4

CDR3: CASRAGPNYGYTF
DNA: TGTGCCAGCAGGGCAGGACCTAACTATGGCTACACCTTC
J: TRBJ1-2
D: .
size: few
V: TRBV6-5

CDR3: CSVEEGLVGNSGANVLTF
DNA: TGCAGCGTTGAAGAGGGTTTAGTGGGGAACTCTGGGGCCAACGTCCTGACTTTC
J: TRBJ2-6
D: .
size: .
V: TRBV29-1

CDR3: CASSHGQSNTEAFF
DNA: TGTGCCAGCAGCCATGGACAGTCGAACACTGAAGCTTTCTTT
J: TRBJ1-1
D: .
size: .
V: TRBV2

CDR3: CASSVATDTYGYTF
DNA: TGTGCCAGCAGCGTAGCTACTGATACCTATGGCTACACCTTC
J: TRBJ1-2
D: .
size: .
V: TRBV9

CDR3: CASSFGGPDEQYF
DNA: TGTGCCAGCAGCTTTGGGGGGCCCGACGAGCAGTACTTC
J: TRBJ2-7
D: .
size: .
V: TRBV7-9

CDR3: CASSIRLAGDGGELFF
DNA: TGTGCCAGTAGTATACGTCTAGCGGGAGACGGCGGGGAGCTGTTTTTT
J: TRBJ2-2
D: TRBD2
size: .
V: TRBV19

CDR3: CASRRVTSFNEQFF
DNA: TGTGCCAGCAGGCGGGTGACTAGCTTCAATGAGCAGTTCTTC
J: TRBJ2-1
D: TRBD2
size: .
V: TRBV2

CDR3: CASSPQGAMNTEAFF
DNA: TGTGCCAGCTCACCACAGGGAGCCATGAACACTGAAGCTTTCTTT
J: TRBJ1-1
D: .
size: .
V: TRBV18

CDR3: CASSFTPETQYF
DNA: TGTGCCAGCAGCTTTACTCCAGAGACCCAGTACTTC
J: TRBJ2-5
D: .
size: .
V: TRBV7-2

CDR3: CASSSGVTGELFF
DNA: TGTGCCAGTAGTAGCGGTGTTACCGGGGAGCTGTTTTTT
J: TRBJ2-2
D: .
size: .
V: TRBV19

CDR3: CASSMTGEKPQHF
DNA: TGTGCCAGCAGCATGACAGGGGAAAAGCCCCAGCATTTT
J: TRBJ1-5
D: TRBD1
size: once
V: TRBV7-8

CDR3: CATVRAWGLPSAFF
DNA: TGTGCCACGGTGCGGGCGTGGGGCCTCCCGTCCGCTTTCTTT
J: TRBJ1-1
D: .
size: .
V: TRBV6-5

CDR3: CASSPTGDYGYTF
DNA: TGTGCCAGTAGTCCCACAGGGGACTATGGCTACACCTTC
J: TRBJ1-2
D: TRBD1
size: .
V: TRBV19

CDR3: CASSMGANSGYAGELFF
DNA: TGTGCCAGCAGCATGGGGGCCAACTCGGGATATGCCGGGGAGCTGTTTTTT
J: TRBJ2-2
D: .
size: .
V: TRBV9

CDR3: CASSLSSNSQSPLHF
DNA: TGTGCCAGCAGCTTAAGCTCGAACTCACAATCACCCCTCCACTTT
J: TRBJ1-6
D: .
size: .
V: TRBV11-1

CDR3: CASTGLNTGELFF
DNA: TGTGCCAGTACAGGTTTGAACACCGGGGAGCTGTTTTTT
J: TRBJ2-2
D: .
size: .
V: TRBV6-5

CDR3: CASSWASGGPAVGFF
DNA: TGTGCCAGTAGTTGGGCTAGCGGGGGCCCCGCGGTGGGGTTCTTC
J: TRBJ2-1
D: TRBD2
size: .
V: TRBV19